This TCR beta chain was identified during a study of Graves' ophthalmopathy and Graves' hyperthyroidism. TCR beta CDR3 regions were amplified from RNA transcripts. First-round RT-PCR employed HTBI primers, with a second-round multiplex PCR after it. TCRdb ran MiXCR on the multiplex PCR reads and lists one entry per CDR3 protein. The table includes 600,000 to 700,000 distinct CDR3 sequences, about two fifths detected once. CDR1 is DFQATT and CDR2 is SNEGSKA in the germline V gene (reference sequence). This CDR3 contains 13 residues. V lost 3 bases and J lost 11, with 17 bases in between. Every ophthalmopathy donor presented moderate-to-severe activity, CAS ≥3, NOSPECS ≥4 and duration under 3 months. Each diagnosis was determined on the basis of clinical symptoms, serum thyroxine, TRAb, thyroid ultrasound and orbital computed tomography. Out of about 11 ml of fresh peripheral blood, PBMCs were obtained.

The receptor was derived from an adult man with Graves' ophthalmopathy. The V gene is TRBV20-1, the J gene TRBJ1-5, with D maybe TRBD1 (6 bases). The sequenced sample consisted of peripheral blood. CDR3 residues: CSARDSNQETQHF. In DNA, the CDR3 is TGCAGTGCTAGGGACAGCAACCAAGAGACCCAGCATTTT.